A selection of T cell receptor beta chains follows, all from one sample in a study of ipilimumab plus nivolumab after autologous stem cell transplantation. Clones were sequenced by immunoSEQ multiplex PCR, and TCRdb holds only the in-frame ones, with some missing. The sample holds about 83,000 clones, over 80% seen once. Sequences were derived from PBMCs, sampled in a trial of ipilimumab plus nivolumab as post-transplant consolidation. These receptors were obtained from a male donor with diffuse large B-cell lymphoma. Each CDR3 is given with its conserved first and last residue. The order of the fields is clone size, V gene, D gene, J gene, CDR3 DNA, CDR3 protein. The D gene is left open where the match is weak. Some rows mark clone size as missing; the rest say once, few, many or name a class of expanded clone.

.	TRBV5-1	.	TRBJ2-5	TGCGCCAGCAGCTTGGGGTTCAGGAACCAAGAGACCCAGTACTTC	CASSLGFRNQETQYF
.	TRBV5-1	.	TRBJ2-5	TGCGCCAGCAGCTTTGGGGAGACCCAGTACTTC	CASSFGETQYF
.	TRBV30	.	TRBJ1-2	TGTGCCTGGAGTCTCGCGCCCACCTATGGCTACACCTTC	CAWSLAPTYGYTF
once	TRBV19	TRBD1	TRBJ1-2	TGTGCCAGTAGCCGTGACAGGGAGGGGTATGGCTACACCTTC	CASSRDREGYGYTF
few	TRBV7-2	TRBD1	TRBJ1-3	TGTGCCAGCAGCCTCAGGGGGACCGGAAACACCATATATTTT	CASSLRGTGNTIYF
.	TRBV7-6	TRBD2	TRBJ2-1	TGTGCCAGCAGCCGGGGTAGCGGGTACAATGAGCAGTTCTTC	CASSRGSGYNEQFF
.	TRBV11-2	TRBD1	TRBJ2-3	TGTGCCAGCAGCCCTAACAGGGGGCTCACAGATACGCAGTATTTT	CASSPNRGLTDTQYF
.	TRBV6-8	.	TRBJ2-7	TGTGCCAGCAGTTACTGGGCCTACGAGCAGTACTTC	CASSYWAYEQYF
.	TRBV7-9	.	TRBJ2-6	TGTGCCAGCAGCTCAGCAGGGAGGTCTGGGGCCAACGTCCTGACTTTC	CASSSAGRSGANVLTF
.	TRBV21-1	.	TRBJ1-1	TGTGCCACCCAGGGGGACACTGAAGCTTTCTTT	CATQGDTEAFF
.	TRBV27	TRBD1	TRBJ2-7	TGTGCCAGCAGCCGGACAGGGGGCTCTTACGAGCAGTACTTC	CASSRTGGSYEQYF
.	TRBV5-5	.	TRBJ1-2	TGTGCCAGCAGCTTCGCGACGGGGAGCTCAGACTTATATGGCTACACCTTC	CASSFATGSSDLYGYTF
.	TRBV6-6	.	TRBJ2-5	TGTGCCATCAGTGACGCCGACAGGTACGGGCAGTACTTC	CAISDADRYGQYF
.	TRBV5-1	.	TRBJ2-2	TGCGCCAGCAGCTTGGATCCGGTCGGGGAGCTGTTTTTT	CASSLDPVGELFF
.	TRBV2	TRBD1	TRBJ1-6	TGTGCCGGAGGGGGCCCCATAAATAATTCACCCCTCCACTTT	CAGGGPINNSPLHF
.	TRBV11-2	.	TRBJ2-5	TGTGCCAGCAGCGCCCTTCCAGGGAAGGAGACCCAGTACTTC	CASSALPGKETQYF
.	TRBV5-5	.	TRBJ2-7	TGTGCCAGCAGCTTGGCGGGGCAACTTGAAATCGAGCAGTACTTC	CASSLAGQLEIEQYF
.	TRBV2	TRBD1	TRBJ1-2	TGTGCCAGCAATAAACAGGGGGCCCATGGCTACACCTTC	CASNKQGAHGYTF
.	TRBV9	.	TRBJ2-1	TGTGCCAGCAGCGTTGATGGACGCTACAATGAGCAGTTCTTC	CASSVDGRYNEQFF
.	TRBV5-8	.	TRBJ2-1	TGTGCCAGCAGCCCCCCAAGTAGGTCCTTCCCCTACAATGAGCAGTTCTTC	CASSPPSRSFPYNEQFF
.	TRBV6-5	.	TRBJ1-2	TGTGCCAGCAGTTGGACAGTTAATGACTATGGCTACACCTTC	CASSWTVNDYGYTF
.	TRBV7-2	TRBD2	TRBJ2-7	TGTGCCAGCAGCCCTCGACTAGCCGGTCACTACGAGCAGTACTTC	CASSPRLAGHYEQYF
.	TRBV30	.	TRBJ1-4	TGTGCCTGGAGTGTACGGGGGGCCGGGGAAAAACTGTTTTTT	CAWSVRGAGEKLFF
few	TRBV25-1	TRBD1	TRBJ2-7	TGTGCCATCGACAGGGGGCACGTCCTCGAGCAGTACTTC	CAIDRGHVLEQYF
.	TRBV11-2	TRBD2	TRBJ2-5	TGTGCCAGCAGCCTGTTGGGACTAGCAGAACAAGAGACCCAGTACTTC	CASSLLGLAEQETQYF
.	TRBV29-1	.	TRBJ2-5	TGCAGCGTTGTCTTGGCGGACAGCCAAGAGACCCAGTACTTC	CSVVLADSQETQYF
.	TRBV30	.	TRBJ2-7	TGTGCCTGGAGGGTAGCTTACGAGCAGTACTTC	CAWRVAYEQYF
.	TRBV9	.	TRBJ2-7	TGTGCCAGCAGCGCCACCCTCCAGGGATTAGAGCAGTACTTC	CASSATLQGLEQYF
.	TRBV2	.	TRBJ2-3	TGTGCCAGCACCGAAGGGGGGTTTAGTACAGATACGCAGTATTTT	CASTEGGFSTDTQYF
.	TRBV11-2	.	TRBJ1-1	TGTGCCAGCAGGCCTCATAGGGCAGGGTCCCCTGAAGCTTTCTTT	CASRPHRAGSPEAFF
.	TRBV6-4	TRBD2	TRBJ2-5	TGTGCCAGCTATACAAACCAGCGGGGGGAAGAGACCCAGTACTTC	CASYTNQRGEETQYF
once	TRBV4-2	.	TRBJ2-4	TGTGCCAGCAGCCAAGGCCGGGAGAAGGGTTTCCCCCAGGCCAAAAACATTCAGTACTTC	CASSQGREKGFPQAKNIQYF
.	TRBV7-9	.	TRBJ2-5	TGTGCCAGCAGCTTACAGGCGACCCAAGAGACCCAGTACTTC	CASSLQATQETQYF
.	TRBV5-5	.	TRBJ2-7	TGTGCCAGCAGCTTGGGACAGGTCTCCTACGAGCAGTACTTC	CASSLGQVSYEQYF
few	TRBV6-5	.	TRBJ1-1	TGTGCCAGCATCACCTTAAATCAGGGCGCTGAAGCTTTCTTT	CASITLNQGAEAFF
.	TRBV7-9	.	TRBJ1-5	TGTGCCAGCAGCTTATCAACGGGGTCCCGGGACGATCAGCCCCAGCATTTT	CASSLSTGSRDDQPQHF
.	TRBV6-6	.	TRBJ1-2	TGTGCCAGCAGTTACTCAGGAATAGCGGGTGGCTACACCTTC	CASSYSGIAGGYTF
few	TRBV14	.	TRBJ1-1	TGTGCCAGCAGCCAAGGATTGGGGGACGCTTTCTTT	CASSQGLGDAFF
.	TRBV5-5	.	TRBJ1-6	TGTGCCAGCAGCTTGGTGGCCCAACAACCCCTCCACTTT	CASSLVAQQPLHF
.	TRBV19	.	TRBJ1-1	TGTGCCAGTAGTATAAGCAGGAACACTGAAGCTTTCTTT	CASSISRNTEAFF
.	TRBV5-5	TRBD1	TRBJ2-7	TGTGCCAGCAGCTTGGAGGACAGGGGGCGCGAGCAGTACTTC	CASSLEDRGREQYF
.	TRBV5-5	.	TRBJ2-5	TGTGCCAGCAGCCCTCGGACCGGAGGCGCTCAAGAGACCCAGTACTTC	CASSPRTGGAQETQYF
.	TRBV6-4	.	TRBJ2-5	TGTGCCAACCAGCAGTTTGGAGAAATACTCGCATACCTTCAAGAGACCCAGTACTTC	CANQQFGEILAYLQETQYF
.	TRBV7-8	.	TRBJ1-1	TGTGCCAGCAGCTTAGGCGGGCGGGTTGAAGCTTTCTTT	CASSLGGRVEAFF
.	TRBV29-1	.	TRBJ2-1	TGCAGCGTTGGAGGAGCGACCGGGTCGGGTGAGCAGTTCTTC	CSVGGATGSGEQFF
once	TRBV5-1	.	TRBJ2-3	TGCGCCAGCAGCTTGGGACACCTCACAGATACGCAGTATTTT	CASSLGHLTDTQYF
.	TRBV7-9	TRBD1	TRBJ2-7	TGTGCCAGCAGCTTAGCACAGGGGAGAAGAAACGAGCAGTACTTC	CASSLAQGRRNEQYF
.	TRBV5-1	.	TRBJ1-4	TGCGCCAGCAGAGGGGGGGGACGGCCAAATGAAAAACTGTTTTTT	CASRGGGRPNEKLFF
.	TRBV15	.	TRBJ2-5	TGTGCCACCAGCCCTCAAGGCGGGGACCGAGAAGAGACCCAGTACTTC	CATSPQGGDREETQYF
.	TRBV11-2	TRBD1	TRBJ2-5	TGTGCCAGCAGCTTACGGGACAGGGTATGGGAGACCCAGTACTTC	CASSLRDRVWETQYF
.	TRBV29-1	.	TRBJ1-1	TGCAGCGTTATCCTCCGGGGGACTACCACTGAAGCTTTCTTT	CSVILRGTTTEAFF